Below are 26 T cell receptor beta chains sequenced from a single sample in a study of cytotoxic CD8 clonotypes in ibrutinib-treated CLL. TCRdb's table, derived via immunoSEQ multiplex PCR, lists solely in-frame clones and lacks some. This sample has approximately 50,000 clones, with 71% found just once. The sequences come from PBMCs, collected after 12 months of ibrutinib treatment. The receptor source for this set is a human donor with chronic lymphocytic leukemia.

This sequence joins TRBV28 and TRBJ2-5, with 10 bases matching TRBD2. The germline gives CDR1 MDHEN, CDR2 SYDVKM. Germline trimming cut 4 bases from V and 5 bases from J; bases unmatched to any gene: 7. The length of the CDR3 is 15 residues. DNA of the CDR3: TGTGCCAGCAGTTCCAGACTAGCGGGTATGGAGACCCAGTACTTC. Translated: CASSSRLAGMETQYF.

The CDR3 region is CASSEARDYEQYF. The CDR3 DNA sequence: TGTGCCAGCAGTGAAGCGCGGGACTACGAGCAGTACTTC. This chain connects TRBV6-1 to TRBJ2-7; perhaps TRBD2 as D (6 bases). The germline CDR1 and CDR2 sequences are MNHNS and SASEGT. V lost 0 bases, J lost 3 bases, and 6 bases lay in between. This CDR3 spans 13 amino acids.

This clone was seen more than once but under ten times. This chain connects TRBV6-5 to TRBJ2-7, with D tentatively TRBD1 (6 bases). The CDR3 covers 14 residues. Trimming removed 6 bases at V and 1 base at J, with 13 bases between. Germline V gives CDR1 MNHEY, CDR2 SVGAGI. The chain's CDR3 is CASRRTVLSYEQYF. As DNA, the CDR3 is TGTGCCAGCAGGCGGACAGTCCTTTCCTACGAGCAGTACTTC.

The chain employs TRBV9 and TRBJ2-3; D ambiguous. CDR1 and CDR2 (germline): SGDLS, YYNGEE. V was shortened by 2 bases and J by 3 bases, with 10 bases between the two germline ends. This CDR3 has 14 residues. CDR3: CASSVQRGTDTQYF. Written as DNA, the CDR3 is TGTGCCAGCAGCGTCCAGAGAGGAACAGATACGCAGTATTTT.

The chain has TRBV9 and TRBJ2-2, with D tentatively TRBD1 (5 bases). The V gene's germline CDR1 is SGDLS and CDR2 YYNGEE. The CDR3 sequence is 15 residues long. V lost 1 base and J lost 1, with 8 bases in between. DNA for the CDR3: TGTGCCAGCAGCGTAAGGGGTCGGAACACCGGGGAGCTGTTTTTT. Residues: CASSVRGRNTGELFF.

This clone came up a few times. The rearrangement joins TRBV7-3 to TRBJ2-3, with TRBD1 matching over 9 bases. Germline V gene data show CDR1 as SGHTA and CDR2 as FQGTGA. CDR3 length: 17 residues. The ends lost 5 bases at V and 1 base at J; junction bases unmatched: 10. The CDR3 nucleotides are TGTGCCAGCAGCGCCTGGACAGGGGCCGGGGGCACAGATACGCAGTATTTT. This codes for CASSAWTGAGGTDTQYF.

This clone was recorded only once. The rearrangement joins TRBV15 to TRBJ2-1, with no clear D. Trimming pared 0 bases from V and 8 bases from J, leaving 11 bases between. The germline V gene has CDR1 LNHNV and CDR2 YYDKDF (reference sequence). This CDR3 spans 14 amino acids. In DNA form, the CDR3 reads TGTGCCACCAGCAGAGATTTTGCTAGGGATGAGCAGTTCTTC. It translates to CATSRDFARDEQFF.

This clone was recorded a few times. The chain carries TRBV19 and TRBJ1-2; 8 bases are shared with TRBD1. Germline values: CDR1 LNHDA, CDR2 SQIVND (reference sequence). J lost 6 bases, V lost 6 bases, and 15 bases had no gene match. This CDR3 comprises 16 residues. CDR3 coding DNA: TGTGCCAGTAGCCAATTAAGCAGGGGGCGTTTGAATGGCTACACCTTC. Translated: CASSQLSRGRLNGYTF. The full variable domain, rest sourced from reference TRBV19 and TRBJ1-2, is DGGITQSPKYLFRKEGQNVTLSCEQNLNHDAMYWYRQDPGQGLRLIYYSQIVNDFQKGDIAEGYSVSREKKESFPLTVTSAQKNPTAFYLCASSQLSRGRLNGYTFGSGTRLTVV.

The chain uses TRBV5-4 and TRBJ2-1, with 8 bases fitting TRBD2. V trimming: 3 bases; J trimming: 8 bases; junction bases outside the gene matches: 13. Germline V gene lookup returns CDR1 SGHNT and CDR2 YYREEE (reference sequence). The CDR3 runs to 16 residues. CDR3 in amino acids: CASSSPVAAGVDEQFF. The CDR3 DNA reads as TGTGCCAGCAGCTCCCCAGTGGCAGCGGGAGTGGATGAGCAGTTCTTC.

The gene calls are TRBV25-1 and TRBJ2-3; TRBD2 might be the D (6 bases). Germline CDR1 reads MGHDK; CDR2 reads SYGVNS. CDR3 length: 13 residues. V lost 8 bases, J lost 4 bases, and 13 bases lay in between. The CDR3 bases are TGTGCCAGCGGGCCGGGAGTGGCAGATACGCAGTATTTT. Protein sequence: CASGPGVADTQYF.

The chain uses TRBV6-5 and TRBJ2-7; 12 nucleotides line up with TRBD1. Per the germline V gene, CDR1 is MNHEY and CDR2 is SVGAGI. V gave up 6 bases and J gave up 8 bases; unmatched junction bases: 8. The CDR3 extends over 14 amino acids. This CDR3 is CASRGTGGPSKQYF. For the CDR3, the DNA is TGTGCCAGCAGAGGGACAGGGGGCCCTAGCAAGCAGTACTTC.

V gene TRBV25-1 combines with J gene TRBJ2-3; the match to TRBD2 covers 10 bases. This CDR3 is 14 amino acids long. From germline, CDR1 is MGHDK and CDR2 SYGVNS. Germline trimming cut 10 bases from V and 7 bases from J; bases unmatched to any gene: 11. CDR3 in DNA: TGTGCCAACACGAAAAGCGGGAGGGCCAATACGCAGTATTTT. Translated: CANTKSGRANTQYF.

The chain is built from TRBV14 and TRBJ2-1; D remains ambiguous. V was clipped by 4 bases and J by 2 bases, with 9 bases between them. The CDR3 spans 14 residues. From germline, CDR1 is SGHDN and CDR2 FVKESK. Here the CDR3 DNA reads TGTGCCAGCAGCCTGACAATAACCTACAATGAGCAGTTCTTC. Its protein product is CASSLTITYNEQFF.

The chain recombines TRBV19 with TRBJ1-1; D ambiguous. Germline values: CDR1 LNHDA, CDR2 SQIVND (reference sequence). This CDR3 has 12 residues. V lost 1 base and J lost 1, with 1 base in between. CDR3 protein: CASSIGNTEAFF. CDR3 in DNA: TGTGCCAGTAGTATAGGGAACACTGAAGCTTTCTTT. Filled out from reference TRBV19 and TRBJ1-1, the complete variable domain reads DGGITQSPKYLFRKEGQNVTLSCEQNLNHDAMYWYRQDPGQGLRLIYYSQIVNDFQKGDIAEGYSVSREKKESFPLTVTSAQKNPTAFYLCASSIGNTEAFFGQGTRLTVV.

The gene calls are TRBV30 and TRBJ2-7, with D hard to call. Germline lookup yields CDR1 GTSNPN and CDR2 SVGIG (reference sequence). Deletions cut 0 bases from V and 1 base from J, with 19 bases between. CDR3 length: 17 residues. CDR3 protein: CAWSVGVWALRSYEQYF. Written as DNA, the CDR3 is TGTGCCTGGAGTGTTGGGGTTTGGGCCCTACGGTCCTACGAGCAGTACTTC.

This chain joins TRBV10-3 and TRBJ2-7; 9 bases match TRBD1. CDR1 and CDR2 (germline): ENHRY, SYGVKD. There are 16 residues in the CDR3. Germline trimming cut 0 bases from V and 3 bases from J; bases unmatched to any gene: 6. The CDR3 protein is CAISESIGTGLYEQYF. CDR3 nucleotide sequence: TGTGCCATCAGTGAGTCGATTGGGACAGGGCTCTACGAGCAGTACTTC.

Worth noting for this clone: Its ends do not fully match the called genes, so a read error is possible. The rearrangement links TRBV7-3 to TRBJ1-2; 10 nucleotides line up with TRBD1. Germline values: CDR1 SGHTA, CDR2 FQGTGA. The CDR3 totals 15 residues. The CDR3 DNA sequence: TGCGCCAGCAGTCTGGACAGGGGGTTCAGGTCTGGCTACACCTTC. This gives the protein CASSLDRGFRSGYTF.

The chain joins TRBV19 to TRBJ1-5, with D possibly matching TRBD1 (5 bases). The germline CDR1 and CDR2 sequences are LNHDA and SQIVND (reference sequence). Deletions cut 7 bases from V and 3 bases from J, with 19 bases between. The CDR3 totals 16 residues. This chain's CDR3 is CASTQSGGAVNQPQHF. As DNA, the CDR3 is TGTGCCAGTACCCAGTCTGGAGGGGCGGTCAATCAGCCCCAGCATTTT. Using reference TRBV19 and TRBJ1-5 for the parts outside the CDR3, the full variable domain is DGGITQSPKYLFRKEGQNVTLSCEQNLNHDAMYWYRQDPGQGLRLIYYSQIVNDFQKGDIAEGYSVSREKKESFPLTVTSAQKNPTAFYLCASTQSGGAVNQPQHFGDGTRLSIL.

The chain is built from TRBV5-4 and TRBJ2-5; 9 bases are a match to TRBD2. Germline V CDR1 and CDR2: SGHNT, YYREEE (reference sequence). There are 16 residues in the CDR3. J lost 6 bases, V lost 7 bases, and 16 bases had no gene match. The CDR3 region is CASGEAGGAWRQTQYF. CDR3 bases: TGTGCCAGCGGGGAGGCGGGAGGGGCCTGGCGACAGACCCAGTACTTC.

CDR3 bases: TGCGCCAGCAGCCAAGGGTCCATCGGGACTAGCGGGAGCACAGATACGCAGTATTTT. It is translated as CASSQGSIGTSGSTDTQYF. The chain links TRBV4-3 to TRBJ2-3; TRBD2 matches 12 bases. The CDR3 is 19 amino acids. V lost 1 base to trimming and J lost 0 bases; unmatched junction nucleotides: 8. Germline loops: CDR1 LGHNA, CDR2 YSLEER.

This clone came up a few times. The CDR3 region has the DNA TGTGCCAGCAGTTTTGGGGCGTTGAAAGAGACCCAGTACTTC. Amino acids: CASSFGALKETQYF. The chain uses TRBV28 and TRBJ2-5; a weak D match, TRBD1 (5 bases). Trimming stripped 3 bases from V and 3 bases from J, with 11 bases between. The CDR3 totals 14 residues. Per the germline V gene, CDR1 is MDHEN and CDR2 is SYDVKM.

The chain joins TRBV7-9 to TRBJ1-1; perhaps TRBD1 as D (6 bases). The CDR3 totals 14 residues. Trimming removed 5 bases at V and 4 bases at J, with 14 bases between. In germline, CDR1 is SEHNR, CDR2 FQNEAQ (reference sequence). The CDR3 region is CASSPNRESTEAFF. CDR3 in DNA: TGTGCCAGCAGCCCGAACAGGGAGAGCACTGAAGCTTTCTTT.

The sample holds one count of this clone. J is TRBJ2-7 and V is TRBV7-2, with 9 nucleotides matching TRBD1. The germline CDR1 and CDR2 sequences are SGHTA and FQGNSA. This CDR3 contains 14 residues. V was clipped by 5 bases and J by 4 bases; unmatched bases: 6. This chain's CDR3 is CASSPDRGSYEQYF. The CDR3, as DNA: TGTGCCAGCAGCCCAGACAGGGGGTCTTACGAGCAGTACTTC. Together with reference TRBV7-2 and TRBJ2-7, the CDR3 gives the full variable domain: GAGVSQSPSNKVTEKGKDVELRCDPISGHTALYWYRQSLGQGLEFLIYFQGNSAPDKSGLPSDRFSAERTGGSVSTLTIQRTQQEDSAVYLCASSPDRGSYEQYFGPGTRLTVT.

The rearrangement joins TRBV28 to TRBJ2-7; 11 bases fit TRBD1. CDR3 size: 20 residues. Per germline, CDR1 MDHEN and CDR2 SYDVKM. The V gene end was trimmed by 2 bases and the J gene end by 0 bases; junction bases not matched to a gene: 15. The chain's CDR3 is CASSLLIGQGASMSSYEQYF. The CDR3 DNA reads TGTGCCAGCAGTTTACTTATTGGACAGGGGGCCTCTATGAGCTCCTACGAGCAGTACTTC.

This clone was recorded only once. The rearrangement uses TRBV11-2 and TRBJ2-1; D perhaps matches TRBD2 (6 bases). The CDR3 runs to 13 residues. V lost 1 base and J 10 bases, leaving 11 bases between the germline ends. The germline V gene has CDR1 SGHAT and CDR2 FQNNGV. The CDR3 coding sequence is TGTGCCAGCAGCTTAGGGGGCGGGGTCGAGCAGTTCTTC. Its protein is CASSLGGGVEQFF.

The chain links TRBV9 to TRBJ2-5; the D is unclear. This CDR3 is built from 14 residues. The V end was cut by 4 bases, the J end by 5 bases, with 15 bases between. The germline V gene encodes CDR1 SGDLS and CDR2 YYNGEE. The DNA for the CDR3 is TGTGCCAGCAGCACCAGCTTGGGTGGTGAGACCCAGTACTTC. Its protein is CASSTSLGGETQYF.